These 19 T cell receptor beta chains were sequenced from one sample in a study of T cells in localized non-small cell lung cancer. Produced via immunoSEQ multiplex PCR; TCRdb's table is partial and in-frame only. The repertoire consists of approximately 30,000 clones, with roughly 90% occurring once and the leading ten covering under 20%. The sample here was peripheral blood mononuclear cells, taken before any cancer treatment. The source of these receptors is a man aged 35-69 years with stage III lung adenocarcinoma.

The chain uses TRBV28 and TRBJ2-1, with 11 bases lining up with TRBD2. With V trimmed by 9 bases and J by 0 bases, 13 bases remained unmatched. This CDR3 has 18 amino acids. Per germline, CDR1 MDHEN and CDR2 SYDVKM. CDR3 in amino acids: CASHSPGLAVNSYNEQFF. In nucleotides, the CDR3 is TGTGCCAGTCATTCCCCGGGACTAGCGGTTAACTCCTACAATGAGCAGTTCTTC.

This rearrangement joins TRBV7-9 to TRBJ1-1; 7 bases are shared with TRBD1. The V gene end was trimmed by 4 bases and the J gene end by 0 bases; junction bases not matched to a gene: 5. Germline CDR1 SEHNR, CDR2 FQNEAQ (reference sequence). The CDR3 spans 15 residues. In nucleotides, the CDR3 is TGTGCCAGCAGCTCCTCCGGGACAGTGAACACTGAAGCTTTCTTT. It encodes CASSSSGTVNTEAFF.

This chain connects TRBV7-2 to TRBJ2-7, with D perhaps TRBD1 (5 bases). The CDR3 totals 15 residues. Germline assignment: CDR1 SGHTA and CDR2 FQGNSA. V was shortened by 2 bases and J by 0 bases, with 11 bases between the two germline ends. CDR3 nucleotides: TGTGCCAGCAGCTTATGGCGACAGCGCTCCTACGAGCAGTACTTC. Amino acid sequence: CASSLWRQRSYEQYF.

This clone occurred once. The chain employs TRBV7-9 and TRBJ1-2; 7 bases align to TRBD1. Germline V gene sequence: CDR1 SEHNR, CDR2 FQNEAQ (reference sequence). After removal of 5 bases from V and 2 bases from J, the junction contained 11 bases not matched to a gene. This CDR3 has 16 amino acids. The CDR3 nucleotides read TGTGCCAGCAGCCGCCCGACAGGGACCGTGAACTATGGCTACACCTTC. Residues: CASSRPTGTVNYGYTF.

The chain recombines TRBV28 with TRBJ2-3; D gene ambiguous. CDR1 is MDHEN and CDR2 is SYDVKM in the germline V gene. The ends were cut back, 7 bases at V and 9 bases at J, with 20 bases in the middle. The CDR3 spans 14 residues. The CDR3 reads CASTLISSEETQYF. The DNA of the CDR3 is TGTGCCAGCACCCTTATTAGCTCAGAGGAAACGCAGTATTTT.

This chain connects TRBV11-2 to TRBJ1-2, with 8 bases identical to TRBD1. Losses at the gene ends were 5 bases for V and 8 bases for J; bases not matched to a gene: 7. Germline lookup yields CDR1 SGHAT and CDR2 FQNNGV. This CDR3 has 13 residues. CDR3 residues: CASSPGTGGGYTF. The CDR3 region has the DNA TGTGCCAGCAGCCCAGGGACAGGCGGAGGCTACACCTTC.

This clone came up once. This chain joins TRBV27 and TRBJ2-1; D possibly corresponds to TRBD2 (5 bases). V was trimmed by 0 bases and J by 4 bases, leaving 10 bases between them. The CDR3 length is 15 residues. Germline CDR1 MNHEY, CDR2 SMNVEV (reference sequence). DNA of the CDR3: TGTGCCAGCAGTTTATCAGTGGACTTGTACAATGAGCAGTTCTTC. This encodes CASSLSVDLYNEQFF.

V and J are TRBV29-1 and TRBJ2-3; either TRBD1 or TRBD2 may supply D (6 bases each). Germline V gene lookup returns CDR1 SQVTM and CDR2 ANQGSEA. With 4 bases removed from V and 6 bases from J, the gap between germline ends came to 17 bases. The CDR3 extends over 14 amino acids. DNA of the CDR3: TGCAGCGTTGTTGTTACGGGGGCCGGGGATACGCAGTATTTT. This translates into CSVVVTGAGDTQYF.

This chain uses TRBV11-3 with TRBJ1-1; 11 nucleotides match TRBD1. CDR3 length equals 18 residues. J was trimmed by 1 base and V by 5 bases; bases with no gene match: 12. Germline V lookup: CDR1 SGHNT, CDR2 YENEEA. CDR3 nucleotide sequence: TGTGCCAGCAGCCTTGAACGGATTGGGACAGGGGGGAACACTGAAGCTTTCTTT. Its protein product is CASSLERIGTGGNTEAFF.

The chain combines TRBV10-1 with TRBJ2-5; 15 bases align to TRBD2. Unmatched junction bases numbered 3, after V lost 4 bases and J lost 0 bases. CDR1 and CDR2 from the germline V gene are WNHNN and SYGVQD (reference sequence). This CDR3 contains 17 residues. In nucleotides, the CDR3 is TGCGCCAGCAGTGGGACTAGCGGGGGGGATTACCAAGAGACCCAGTACTTC. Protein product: CASSGTSGGDYQETQYF.

The CDR3: CASSYRQGINTEAFF. The CDR3 nucleotides are TGCGCCAGCAGCTACCGACAGGGCATCAACACTGAAGCTTTCTTT. The chain has TRBV5-1 and TRBJ1-1; 7 nucleotides match TRBD1. The ends lost 3 bases at V and 2 bases at J; junction bases unmatched: 7. Per the germline V gene, CDR1 is SGHRS and CDR2 is YFSETQ. The CDR3 consists of 15 residues.

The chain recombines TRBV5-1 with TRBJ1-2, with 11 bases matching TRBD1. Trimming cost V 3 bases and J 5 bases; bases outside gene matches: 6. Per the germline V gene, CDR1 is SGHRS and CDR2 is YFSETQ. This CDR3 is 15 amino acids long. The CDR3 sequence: CASSSGQGARYGYTF. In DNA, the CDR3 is TGCGCCAGCAGCTCCGGACAGGGGGCAAGGTATGGCTACACCTTC.

This chain's CDR3 is CATHLAGTDTQYF. As DNA, the CDR3 is TGTGCCACCCACCTAGCGGGGACAGATACGCAGTATTTT. The chain combines TRBV7-8 with TRBJ2-3; 9 bases line up with TRBD2. The CDR3 consists of 13 residues. The germline CDR1 and CDR2 sequences are SGHVS and FQNEAQ. The V and J ends lost 10 bases and 3 bases, in that order; junction bases with no gene match: 5. Drawing the rest from reference TRBV7-8 and TRBJ2-3, the complete variable domain is GAGVSQSPRYKVAKRGQDVALRCDPISGHVSLFWYQQALGQGPEFLTYFQNEAQLDKSGLPSDRFFAERPEGSVSTLKIQRTQQEDSAVYLCATHLAGTDTQYFGPGTRLTVL.

Written as DNA, the CDR3 is TGTGCCAGCAGCAGTAGCGGGGGGGGTGGAGATACGCAGTATTTT. Translating it yields CASSSSGGGGDTQYF. The rearrangement links TRBV7-9 to TRBJ2-3; TRBD2 matches 11 bases. Trimming cost V 5 bases and J 5 bases; bases outside gene matches: 6. Germline loops: CDR1 SEHNR, CDR2 FQNEAQ (reference sequence). This CDR3 is 15 amino acids long.

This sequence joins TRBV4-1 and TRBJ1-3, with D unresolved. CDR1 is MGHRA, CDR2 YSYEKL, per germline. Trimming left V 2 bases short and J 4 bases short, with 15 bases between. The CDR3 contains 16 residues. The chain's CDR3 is CASSQSIRSSGNTIYF. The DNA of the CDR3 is TGCGCCAGCAGCCAAAGCATCCGTTCTTCGGGAAACACCATATATTTT.

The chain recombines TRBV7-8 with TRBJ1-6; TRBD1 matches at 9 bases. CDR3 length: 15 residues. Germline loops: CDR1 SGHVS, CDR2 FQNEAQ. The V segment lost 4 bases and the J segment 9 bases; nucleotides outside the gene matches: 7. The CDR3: CASSSRTGAGSPLHF. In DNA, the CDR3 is TGTGCCAGCAGCTCAAGGACAGGGGCGGGTTCACCCCTCCACTTT.

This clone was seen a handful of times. The DNA of the CDR3 is TGTGCTAGTGGTTTGCCGGGAGGTTTAGCTTTCTTT. Translation gives CASGLPGGLAFF. The genes are TRBV12-5 and TRBJ1-1, with no clear D. Germline CDR1 reads LGHNT; CDR2 reads FRNRAP. The CDR3 spans 12 residues. Deletions cut 2 bases from V and 10 bases from J, with 11 bases between.

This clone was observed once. CDR3 DNA sequence: TGTGCCCCCACCCCGGGTAAACCCTACAATGAGCAGTTCTTC. It specifies CAPTPGKPYNEQFF. The chain links TRBV7-3 to TRBJ2-1; D is unresolved. Per germline, CDR1 SGHTA and CDR2 FQGTGA. The germline V and J ends were trimmed by 11 bases and 2 bases, with 16 bases remaining between them. CDR3 length equals 14 residues. The full variable domain, rest sourced from reference TRBV7-3 and TRBJ2-1, is GAGVSQTPSNKVTEKGKYVELRCDPISGHTALYWYRQSLGQGPEFLIYFQGTGAADDSGLPNDRFFAVRPEGSVSTLKIQRTERGDSAVYLCAPTPGKPYNEQFFGPGTRLTVL.

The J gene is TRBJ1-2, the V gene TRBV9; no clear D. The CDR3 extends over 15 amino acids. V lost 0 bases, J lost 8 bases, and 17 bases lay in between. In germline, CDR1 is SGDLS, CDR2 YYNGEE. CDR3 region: CASSVDRPGLRGYTF. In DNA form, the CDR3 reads TGTGCCAGCAGCGTAGATAGACCGGGGTTGCGAGGCTACACCTTC.